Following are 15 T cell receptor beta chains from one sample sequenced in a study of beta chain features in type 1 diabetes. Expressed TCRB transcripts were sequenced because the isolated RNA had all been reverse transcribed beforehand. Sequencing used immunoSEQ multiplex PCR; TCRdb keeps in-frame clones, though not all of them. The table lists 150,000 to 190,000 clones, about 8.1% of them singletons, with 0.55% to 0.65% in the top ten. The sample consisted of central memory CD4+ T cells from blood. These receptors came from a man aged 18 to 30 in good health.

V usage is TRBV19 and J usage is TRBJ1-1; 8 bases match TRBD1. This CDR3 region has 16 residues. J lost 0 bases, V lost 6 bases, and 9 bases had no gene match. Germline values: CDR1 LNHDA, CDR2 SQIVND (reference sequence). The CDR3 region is CASRTPRQGMNTEAFF. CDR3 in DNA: TGTGCCAGTAGAACCCCGAGACAGGGGATGAACACTGAAGCTTTCTTT. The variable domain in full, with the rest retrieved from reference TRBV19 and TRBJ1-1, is DGGITQSPKYLFRKEGQNVTLSCEQNLNHDAMYWYRQDPGQGLRLIYYSQIVNDFQKGDIAEGYSVSREKKESFPLTVTSAQKNPTAFYLCASRTPRQGMNTEAFFGQGTRLTVV.

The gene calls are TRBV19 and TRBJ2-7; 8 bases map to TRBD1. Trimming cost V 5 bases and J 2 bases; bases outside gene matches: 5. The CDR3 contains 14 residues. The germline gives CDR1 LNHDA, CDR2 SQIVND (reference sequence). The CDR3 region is CASSLRTGPYEQYF. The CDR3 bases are TGTGCCAGTAGTTTAAGGACAGGGCCCTACGAGCAGTACTTC.

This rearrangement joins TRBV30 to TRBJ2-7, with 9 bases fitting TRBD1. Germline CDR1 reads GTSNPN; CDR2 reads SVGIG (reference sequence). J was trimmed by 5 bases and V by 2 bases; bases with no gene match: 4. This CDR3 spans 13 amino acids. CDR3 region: CAWSRTGVNEQYF. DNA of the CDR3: TGTGCCTGGAGTAGGACAGGGGTGAACGAGCAGTACTTC.

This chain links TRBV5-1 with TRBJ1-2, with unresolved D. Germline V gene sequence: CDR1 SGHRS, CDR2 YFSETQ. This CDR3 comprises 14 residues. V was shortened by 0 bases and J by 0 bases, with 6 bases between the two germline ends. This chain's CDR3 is CASSLEGANYGYTF. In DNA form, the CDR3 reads TGCGCCAGCAGCTTGGAGGGAGCTAACTATGGCTACACCTTC.

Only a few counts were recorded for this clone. The CDR3 DNA is TGTGCCAGCAGCTTGCCTAGGGACAGCCTCACTGAAGCTTTCTTT. Its translation is CASSLPRDSLTEAFF. V and J are TRBV5-6 and TRBJ1-1, with TRBD1 matching over 7 bases. J lost 4 bases, V lost 1 base, and 7 bases had no gene match. The CDR3 has 15 amino acids. Looked up from germline, CDR1 is SGHDT and CDR2 is YYEEEE.

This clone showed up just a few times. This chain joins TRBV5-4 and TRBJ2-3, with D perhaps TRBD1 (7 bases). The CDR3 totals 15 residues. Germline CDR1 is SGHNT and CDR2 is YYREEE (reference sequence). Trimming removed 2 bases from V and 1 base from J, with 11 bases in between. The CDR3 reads CASSFDREGTDTQYF. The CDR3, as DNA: TGTGCCAGCAGCTTCGACAGGGAGGGCACAGATACGCAGTATTTT.

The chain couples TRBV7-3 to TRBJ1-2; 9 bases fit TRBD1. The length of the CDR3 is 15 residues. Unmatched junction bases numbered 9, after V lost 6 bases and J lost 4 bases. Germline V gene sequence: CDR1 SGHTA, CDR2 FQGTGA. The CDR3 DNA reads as TGTGCCAGCAGGTCTACAGGGGGCTCGCGCTATGGCTACACCTTC. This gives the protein CASRSTGGSRYGYTF.

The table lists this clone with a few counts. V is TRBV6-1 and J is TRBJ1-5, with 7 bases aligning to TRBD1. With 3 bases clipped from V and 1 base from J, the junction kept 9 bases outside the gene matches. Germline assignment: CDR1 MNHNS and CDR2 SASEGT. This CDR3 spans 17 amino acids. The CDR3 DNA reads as TGTGCCAGCAGTGACGCTTTGACAGGGCCAAGCAATCAGCCCCAGCATTTT. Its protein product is CASSDALTGPSNQPQHF.

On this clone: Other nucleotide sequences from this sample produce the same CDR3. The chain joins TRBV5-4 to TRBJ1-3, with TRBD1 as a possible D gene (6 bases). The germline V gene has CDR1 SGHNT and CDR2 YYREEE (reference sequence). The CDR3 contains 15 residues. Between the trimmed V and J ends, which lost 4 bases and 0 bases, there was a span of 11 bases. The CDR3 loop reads CASSPDSYSGNTIYF. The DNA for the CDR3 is TGTGCCAGCAGCCCGGACAGCTACTCTGGAAACACCATATATTTT.

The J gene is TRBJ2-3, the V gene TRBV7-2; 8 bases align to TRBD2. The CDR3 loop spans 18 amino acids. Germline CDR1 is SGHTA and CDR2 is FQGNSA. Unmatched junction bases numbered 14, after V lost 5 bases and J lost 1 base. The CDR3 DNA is TGTGCCAGCAGCCCACGGGGGGGTGGACTAGCAGGCACAGATACGCAGTATTTT. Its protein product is CASSPRGGGLAGTDTQYF.

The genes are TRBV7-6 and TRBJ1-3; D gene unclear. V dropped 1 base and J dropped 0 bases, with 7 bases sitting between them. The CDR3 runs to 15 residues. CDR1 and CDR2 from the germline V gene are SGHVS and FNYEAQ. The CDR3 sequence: CASSLEGSSGNTIYF. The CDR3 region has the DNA TGTGCCAGCAGCTTAGAAGGGAGCTCTGGAAACACCATATATTTT.

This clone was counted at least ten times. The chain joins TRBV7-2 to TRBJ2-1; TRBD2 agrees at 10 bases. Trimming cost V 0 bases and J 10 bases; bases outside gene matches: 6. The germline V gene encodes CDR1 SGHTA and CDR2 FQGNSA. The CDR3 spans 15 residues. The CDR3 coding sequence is TGTGCCAGCAGCTTAGCGCAATGGACTAGCGGCGAGCAGTTCTTC. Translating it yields CASSLAQWTSGEQFF.

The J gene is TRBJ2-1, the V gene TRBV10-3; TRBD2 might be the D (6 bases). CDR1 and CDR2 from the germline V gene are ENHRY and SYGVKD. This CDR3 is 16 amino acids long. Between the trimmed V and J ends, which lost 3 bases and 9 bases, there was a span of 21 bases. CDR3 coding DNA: TGTGCCATCAGTGATCTAGGCGGGATCAGTGTCTCTGAGCAGTTCTTC. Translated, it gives CAISDLGGISVSEQFF.

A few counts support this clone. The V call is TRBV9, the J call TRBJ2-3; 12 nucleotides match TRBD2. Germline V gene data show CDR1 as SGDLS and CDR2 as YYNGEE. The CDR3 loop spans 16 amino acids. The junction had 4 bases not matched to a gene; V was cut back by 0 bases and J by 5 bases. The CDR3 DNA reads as TGTGCCAGCAGCGTAGCTAGCGGGAGGGCTGAAGATACGCAGTATTTT. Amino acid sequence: CASSVASGRAEDTQYF.

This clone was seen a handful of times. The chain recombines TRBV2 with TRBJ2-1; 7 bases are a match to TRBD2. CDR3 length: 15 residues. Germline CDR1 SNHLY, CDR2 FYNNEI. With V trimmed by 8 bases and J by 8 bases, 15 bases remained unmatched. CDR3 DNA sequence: TGTGCCAGCCGGAAGGAGGGAGGGTGGAATGATGAGCAGTTCTTC. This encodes CASRKEGGWNDEQFF.